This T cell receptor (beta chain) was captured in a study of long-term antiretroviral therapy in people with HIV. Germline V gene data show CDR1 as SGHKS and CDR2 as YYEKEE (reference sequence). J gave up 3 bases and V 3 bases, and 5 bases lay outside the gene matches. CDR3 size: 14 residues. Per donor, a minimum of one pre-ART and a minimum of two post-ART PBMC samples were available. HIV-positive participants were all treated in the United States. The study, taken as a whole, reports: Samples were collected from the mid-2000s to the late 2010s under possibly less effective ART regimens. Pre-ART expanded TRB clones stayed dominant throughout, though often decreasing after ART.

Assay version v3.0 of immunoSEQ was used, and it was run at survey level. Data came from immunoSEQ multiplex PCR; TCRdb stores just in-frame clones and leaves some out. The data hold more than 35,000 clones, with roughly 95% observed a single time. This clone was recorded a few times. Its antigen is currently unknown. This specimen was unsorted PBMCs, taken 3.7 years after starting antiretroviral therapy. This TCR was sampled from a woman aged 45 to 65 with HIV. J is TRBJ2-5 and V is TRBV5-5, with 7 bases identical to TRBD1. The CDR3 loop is CASSSPDRKETQYF. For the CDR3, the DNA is TGTGCCAGCAGCTCGCCGGACAGGAAAGAGACCCAGTACTTC.